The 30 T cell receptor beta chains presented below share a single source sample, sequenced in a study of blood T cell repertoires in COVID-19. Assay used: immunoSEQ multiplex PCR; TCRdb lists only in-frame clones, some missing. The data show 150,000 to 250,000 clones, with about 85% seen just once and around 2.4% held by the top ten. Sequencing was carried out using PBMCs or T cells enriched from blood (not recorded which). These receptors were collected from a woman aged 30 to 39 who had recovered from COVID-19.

The CDR3 DNA is TGTGCCAGCAGCTTGGCCGGGGGGGCCTTCTACAATGAGCAGTTCTTC. It is translated as CASSLAGGAFYNEQFF. The V call is TRBV5-6, the J call TRBJ2-1; TRBD2 matches 8 bases. The CDR3 spans 16 residues. The germline V gene has CDR1 SGHDT and CDR2 YYEEEE. The V gene end was trimmed by 0 bases and the J gene end by 3 bases; junction bases not matched to a gene: 5.

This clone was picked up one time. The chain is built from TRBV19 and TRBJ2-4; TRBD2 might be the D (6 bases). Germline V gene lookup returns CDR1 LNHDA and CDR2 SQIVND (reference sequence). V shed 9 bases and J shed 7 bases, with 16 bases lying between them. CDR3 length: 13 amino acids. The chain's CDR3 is CASSTGDGNIQYF. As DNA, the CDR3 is TGTGCCAGCTCAACGGGGGACGGGAACATTCAGTACTTC. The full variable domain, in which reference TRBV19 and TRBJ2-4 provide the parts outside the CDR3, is DGGITQSPKYLFRKEGQNVTLSCEQNLNHDAMYWYRQDPGQGLRLIYYSQIVNDFQKGDIAEGYSVSREKKESFPLTVTSAQKNPTAFYLCASSTGDGNIQYFGAGTRLSVL.

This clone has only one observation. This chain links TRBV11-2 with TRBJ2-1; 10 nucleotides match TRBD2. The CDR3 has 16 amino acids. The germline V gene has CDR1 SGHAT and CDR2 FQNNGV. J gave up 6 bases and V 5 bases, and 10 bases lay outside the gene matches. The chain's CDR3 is CASSLFLAGVSNEQFF. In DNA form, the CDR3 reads TGTGCCAGCAGCCTCTTCCTAGCGGGAGTTAGCAATGAGCAGTTCTTC.

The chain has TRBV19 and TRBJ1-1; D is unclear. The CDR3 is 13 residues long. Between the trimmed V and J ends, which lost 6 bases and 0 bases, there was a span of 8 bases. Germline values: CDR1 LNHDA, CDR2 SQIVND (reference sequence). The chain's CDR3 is CASRPTVNTEAFF. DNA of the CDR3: TGTGCCAGTAGACCGACTGTGAACACTGAAGCTTTCTTT.

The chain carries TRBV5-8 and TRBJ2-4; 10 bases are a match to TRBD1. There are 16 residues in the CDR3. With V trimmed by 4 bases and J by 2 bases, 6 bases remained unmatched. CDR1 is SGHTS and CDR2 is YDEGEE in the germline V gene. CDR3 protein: CASSQDRGQSKNIQYF. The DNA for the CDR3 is TGTGCCAGCAGCCAAGACAGGGGGCAGTCCAAAAACATTCAGTACTTC.

Here the CDR3 DNA reads TGTGCCAGCAGTGAAGCCAGAGAGACCCAGTACTTC. This codes for CASSEARETQYF. The chain carries TRBV6-1 and TRBJ2-5; D is unclear. The CDR3 sequence is 12 residues long. Trimming shortened V by 0 bases and J by 4 bases, and 3 bases separated the two germline ends. Germline CDR1 is MNHNS and CDR2 is SASEGT.

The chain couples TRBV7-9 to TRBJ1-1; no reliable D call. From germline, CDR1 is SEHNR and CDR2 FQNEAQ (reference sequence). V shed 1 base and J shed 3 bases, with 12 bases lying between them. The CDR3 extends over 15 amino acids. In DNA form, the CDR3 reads TGTGCCAGCAGCTTAGGCGCGGGAATAGACACTGAAGCTTTCTTT. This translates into CASSLGAGIDTEAFF. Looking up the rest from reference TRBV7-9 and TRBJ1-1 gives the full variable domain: DTGVSQNPRHKITKRGQNVTFRCDPISEHNRLYWYRQTLGQGPEFLTYFQNEAQLEKSRLLSDRFSAERPKGSFSTLEIQRTEQGDSAMYLCASSLGAGIDTEAFFGQGTRLTVV.

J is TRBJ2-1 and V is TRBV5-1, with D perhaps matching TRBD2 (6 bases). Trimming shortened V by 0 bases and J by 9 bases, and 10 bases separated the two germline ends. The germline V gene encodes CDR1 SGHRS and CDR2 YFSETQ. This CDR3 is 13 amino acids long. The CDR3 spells CASSLVTSSEQFF. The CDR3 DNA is TGCGCCAGCAGCTTGGTTACTAGCAGTGAGCAGTTCTTC.

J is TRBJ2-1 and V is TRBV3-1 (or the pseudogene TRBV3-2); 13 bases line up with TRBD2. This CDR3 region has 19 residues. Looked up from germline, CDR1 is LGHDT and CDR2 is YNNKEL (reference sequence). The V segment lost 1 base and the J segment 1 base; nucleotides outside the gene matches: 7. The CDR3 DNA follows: TGTGCCAGCAGCCAAGGGACTAGCGGGGGCCCCGGGTCCTACAATGAGCAGTTCTTC. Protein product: CASSQGTSGGPGSYNEQFF.

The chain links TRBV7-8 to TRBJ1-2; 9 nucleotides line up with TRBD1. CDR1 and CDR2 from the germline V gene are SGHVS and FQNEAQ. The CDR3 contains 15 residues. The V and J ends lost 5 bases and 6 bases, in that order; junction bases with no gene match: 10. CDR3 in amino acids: CASSPWTGVIDGYTF. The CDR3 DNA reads TGTGCCAGCAGCCCGTGGACAGGGGTAATTGATGGCTACACCTTC.

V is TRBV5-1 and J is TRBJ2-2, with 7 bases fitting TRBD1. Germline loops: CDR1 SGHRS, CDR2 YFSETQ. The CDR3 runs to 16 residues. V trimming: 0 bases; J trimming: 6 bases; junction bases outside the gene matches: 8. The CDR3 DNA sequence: TGCGCCAGCAGCTTGGTTTGGTCAGGGGGTGCCGGGGAGCTGTTTTTT. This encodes CASSLVWSGGAGELFF.

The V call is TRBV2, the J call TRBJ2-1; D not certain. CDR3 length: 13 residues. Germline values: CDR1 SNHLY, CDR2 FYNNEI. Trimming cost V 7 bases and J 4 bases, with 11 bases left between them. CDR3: CASMSRIYNEQFF. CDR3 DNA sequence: TGTGCCAGCATGTCCAGAATATACAATGAGCAGTTCTTC. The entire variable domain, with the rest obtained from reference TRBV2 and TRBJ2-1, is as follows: EPEVTQTPSHQVTQMGQEVILRCVPISNHLYFYWYRQILGQKVEFLVSFYNNEISEKSEIFDDQFSVERPDGSNFTLKIRSTKLEDSAMYFCASMSRIYNEQFFGPGTRLTVL.

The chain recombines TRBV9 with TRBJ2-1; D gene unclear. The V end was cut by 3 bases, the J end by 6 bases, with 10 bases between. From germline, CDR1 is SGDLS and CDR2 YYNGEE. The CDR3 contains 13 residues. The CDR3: CASSDPLRNEQFF. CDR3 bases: TGTGCCAGCAGCGACCCCCTGCGCAATGAGCAGTTCTTC.

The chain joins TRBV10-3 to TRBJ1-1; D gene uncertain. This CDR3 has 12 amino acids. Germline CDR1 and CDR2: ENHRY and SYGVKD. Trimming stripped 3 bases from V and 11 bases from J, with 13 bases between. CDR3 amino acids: CAISENILAAFF. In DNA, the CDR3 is TGTGCCATCAGTGAAAATATCCTAGCGGCTTTCTTT.

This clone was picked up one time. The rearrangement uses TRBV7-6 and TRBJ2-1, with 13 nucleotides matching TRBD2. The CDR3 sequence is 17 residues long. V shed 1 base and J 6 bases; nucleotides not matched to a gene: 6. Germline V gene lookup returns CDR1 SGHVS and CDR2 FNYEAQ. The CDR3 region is CASSLESWTSGSNEQFF. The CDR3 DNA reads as TGTGCCAGCAGCTTAGAGTCCTGGACTAGCGGGAGCAATGAGCAGTTCTTC. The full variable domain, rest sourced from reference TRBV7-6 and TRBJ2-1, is GAGVSQSPRYKVTKRGQDVALRCDPISGHVSLYWYRQALGQGPEFLTYFNYEAQQDKSGLPNDRFSAERPEGSISTLTIQRTEQRDSAMYRCASSLESWTSGSNEQFFGPGTRLTVL.

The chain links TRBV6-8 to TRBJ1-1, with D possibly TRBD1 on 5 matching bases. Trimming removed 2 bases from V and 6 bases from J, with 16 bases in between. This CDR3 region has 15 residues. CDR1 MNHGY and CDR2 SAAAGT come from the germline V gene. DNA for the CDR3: TGTGCCAGCAGTTACCCCCACGGCAGGGTACCTGAAGCTTTCTTT. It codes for CASSYPHGRVPEAFF.

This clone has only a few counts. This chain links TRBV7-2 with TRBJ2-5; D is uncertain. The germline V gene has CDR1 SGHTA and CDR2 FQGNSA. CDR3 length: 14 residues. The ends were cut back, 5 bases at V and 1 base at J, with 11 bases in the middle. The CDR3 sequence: CASSLRHIQETQYF. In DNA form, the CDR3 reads TGTGCCAGCAGCCTGCGACATATCCAAGAGACCCAGTACTTC.

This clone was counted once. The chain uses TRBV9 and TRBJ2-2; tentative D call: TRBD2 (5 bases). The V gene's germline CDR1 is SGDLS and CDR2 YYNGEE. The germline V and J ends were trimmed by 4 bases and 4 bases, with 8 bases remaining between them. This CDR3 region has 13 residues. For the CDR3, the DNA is TGTGCCAGCAGCACCCGGGGCACCGGGGAGCTGTTTTTT. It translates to CASSTRGTGELFF.

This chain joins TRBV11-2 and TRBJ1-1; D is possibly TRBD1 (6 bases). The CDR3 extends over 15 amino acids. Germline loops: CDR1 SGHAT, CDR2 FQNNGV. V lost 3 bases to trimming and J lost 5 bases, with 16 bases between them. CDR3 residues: CASSFFPRGRTEAFF. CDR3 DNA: TGTGCCAGCAGCTTCTTCCCCAGGGGCAGGACTGAAGCTTTCTTT.

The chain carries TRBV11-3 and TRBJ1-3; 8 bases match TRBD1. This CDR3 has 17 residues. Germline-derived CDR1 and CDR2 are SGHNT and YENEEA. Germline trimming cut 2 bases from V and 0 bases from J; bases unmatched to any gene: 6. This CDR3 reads CASSLQGGQVSGNTIYF. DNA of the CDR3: TGTGCCAGCAGCTTACAAGGGGGACAGGTCTCTGGAAACACCATATATTTT.

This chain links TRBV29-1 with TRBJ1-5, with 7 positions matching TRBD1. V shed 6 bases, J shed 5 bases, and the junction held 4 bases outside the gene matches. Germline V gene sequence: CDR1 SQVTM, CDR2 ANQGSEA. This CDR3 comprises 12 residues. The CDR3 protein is CSVRQGDQPQHF. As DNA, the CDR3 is TGCAGCGTAAGACAGGGCGATCAGCCCCAGCATTTT. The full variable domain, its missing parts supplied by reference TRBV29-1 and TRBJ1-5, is SAVISQKPSRDICQRGTSLTIQCQVDSQVTMMFWYRQQPGQSLTLIATANQGSEATYESGFVIDKFPISRPNLTFSTLTVSNMSPEDSSIYLCSVRQGDQPQHFGDGTRLSIL.

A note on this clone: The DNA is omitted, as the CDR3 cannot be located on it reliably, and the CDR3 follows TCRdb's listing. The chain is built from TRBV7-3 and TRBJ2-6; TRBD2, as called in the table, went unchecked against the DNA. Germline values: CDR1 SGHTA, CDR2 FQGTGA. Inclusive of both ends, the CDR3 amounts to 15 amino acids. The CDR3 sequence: CASTEGTFGANVLTF.

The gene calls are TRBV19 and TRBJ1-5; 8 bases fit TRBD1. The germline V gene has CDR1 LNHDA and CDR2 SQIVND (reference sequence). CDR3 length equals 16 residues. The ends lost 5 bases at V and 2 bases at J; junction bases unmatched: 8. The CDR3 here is CASSLGQGRGNQPQHF. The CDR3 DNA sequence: TGTGCCAGTAGTCTTGGACAGGGCAGAGGCAATCAGCCCCAGCATTTT.

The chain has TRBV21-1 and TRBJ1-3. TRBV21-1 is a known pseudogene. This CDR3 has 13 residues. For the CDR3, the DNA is TGTGCCGGGCGGGTCTTCGGGGGAAACACCATATATTTT. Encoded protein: CAGRVFGGNTIYF.

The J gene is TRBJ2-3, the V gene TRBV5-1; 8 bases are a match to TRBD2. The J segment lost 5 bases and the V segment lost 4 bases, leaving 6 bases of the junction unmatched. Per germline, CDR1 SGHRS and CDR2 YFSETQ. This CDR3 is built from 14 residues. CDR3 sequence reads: CASSRAGVVDTQYF. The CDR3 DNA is TGCGCCAGCAGCAGAGCGGGAGTGGTAGATACGCAGTATTTT.

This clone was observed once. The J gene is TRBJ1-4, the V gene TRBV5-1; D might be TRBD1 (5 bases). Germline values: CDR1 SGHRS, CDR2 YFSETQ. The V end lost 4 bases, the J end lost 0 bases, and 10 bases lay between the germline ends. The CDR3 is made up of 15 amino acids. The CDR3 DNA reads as TGCGCCAGCAGCCAAAGGGGATCAACTAATGAAAAACTGTTTTTT. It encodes CASSQRGSTNEKLFF.

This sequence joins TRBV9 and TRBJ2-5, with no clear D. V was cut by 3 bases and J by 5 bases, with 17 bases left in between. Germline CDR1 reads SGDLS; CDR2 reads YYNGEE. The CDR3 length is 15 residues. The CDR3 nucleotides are TGTGCCAGCAGCGCCACCTCGGTCCTACAGGAGACCCAGTACTTC. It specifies CASSATSVLQETQYF.

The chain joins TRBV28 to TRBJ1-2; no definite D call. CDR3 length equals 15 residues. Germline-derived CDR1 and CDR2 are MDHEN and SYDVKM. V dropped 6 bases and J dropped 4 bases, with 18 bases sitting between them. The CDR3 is CASSPPERGTYGYTF. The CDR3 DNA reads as TGTGCCAGCAGCCCGCCAGAACGGGGAACCTATGGCTACACCTTC.

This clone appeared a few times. The CDR3 reads CASSLALSGVGTEAFF. CDR3 DNA: TGTGCCAGCAGCTTAGCGTTGAGCGGGGTGGGGACTGAAGCTTTCTTT. The gene calls are TRBV7-2 and TRBJ1-1, with D hard to call. Per germline, CDR1 SGHTA and CDR2 FQGNSA. V lost 0 bases, J lost 5 bases, and 16 bases lay in between. The CDR3 runs to 16 residues. Full variable domain (remainder filled in from reference TRBV7-2 and TRBJ1-1): GAGVSQSPSNKVTEKGKDVELRCDPISGHTALYWYRQSLGQGLEFLIYFQGNSAPDKSGLPSDRFSAERTGGSVSTLTIQRTQQEDSAVYLCASSLALSGVGTEAFFGQGTRLTVV.

CDR3 amino acids: CASSLASSGRASSYEQYF. CDR3 DNA sequence: TGCGCCAGCAGCTTGGCCTCTAGCGGGAGGGCGAGCTCCTACGAGCAGTACTTC. This chain links TRBV5-1 with TRBJ2-7, with 12 bases fitting TRBD2. Germline lookup yields CDR1 SGHRS and CDR2 YFSETQ. The V gene end was trimmed by 0 bases and the J gene end by 0 bases; junction bases not matched to a gene: 7. The CDR3 loop spans 18 amino acids.